The clone carrying this T cell receptor (beta chain) showed up just a few times. Its specificity is unknown. Germline-derived CDR1 and CDR2 are SGDLS and YYNGEE. Trimming left V 4 bases short and J 2 bases short, with 14 bases between. The CDR3 loop spans 15 amino acids. This entry comes from a study of beta chain features in type 1 diabetes. Whole-study results and caveats: When VDJ junctions were examined, type 1 diabetes patients showed fewer insertions and more deletions.

Every bit of the isolated RNA underwent reverse transcription, so sequencing read expressed TCRB transcripts. TCRdb keeps only in-frame clones here, not all; method: immunoSEQ multiplex PCR. This sample has about 620,000 clones, with 15% to 17% found just once. The genes are TRBV9 and TRBJ2-3; no definite D call. Sample: naive CD4+ T cells from blood. This TCR was sampled from a man aged 18-30 years in good health. CDR3 nucleotide sequence: TGTGCCAGCAGCCTTGGGTTAGACTCCACAGATACGCAGTATTTT. Translation gives CASSLGLDSTDTQYF.